The 15 T cell receptor beta chains presented below share a single source sample, sequenced in a study of blood T cells in healthy people across ages. Together with a sample-barcoded 5' primer, a J-beta primer mix was included in a second PCR lasting about 7 to 12 cycles. TCRdb analysed the 5' RACE reads with MiXCR anew, one entry per CDR3 protein. The table has hundreds of thousands of distinct CDR3 sequences, roughly half seen once; the top ten hold 13%. The sample comprised blood. Receptors originate from a woman at least 80 years old in good health.

With respect to this clonotype: Being one base from a much bigger clone, this may be a read error. The chain is built from TRBV28 and TRBJ1-2; D gene uncertain. The CDR3 covers 11 residues. Germline V gene data show CDR1 as MDHEN and CDR2 as SYDVKM. The V end was cut by 10 bases, the J end by 4 bases, with 10 bases between. CDR3 nucleotides: TGTGCCAACAGCCAAAGCTATGGCTACACCTTC. Translated, it gives CANSQSYGYTF.

The V call is TRBV5-1, the J call TRBJ2-1, with 7 bases aligning to TRBD1. V dropped 3 bases and J dropped 0; count of bases not matched to a gene: 6. Germline CDR1 is SGHRS and CDR2 is YFSETQ. The CDR3 is 16 amino acids. The CDR3, as DNA: TGCGCCAGCAGCTCGAGACAGGGCAACTCCTACAATGAGCAGTTCTTC. It is translated as CASSSRQGNSYNEQFF.

There are many counts of this clonotype. The V and J genes are TRBV5-1 and TRBJ2-1; 8 bases are a match to TRBD2. The CDR3 consists of 13 residues. Germline CDR1 reads SGHRS; CDR2 reads YFSETQ. V lost 2 bases, J lost 15 bases, and 10 bases stayed unmatched. In nucleotides, the CDR3 is TGCGCCAGCAGCTTAACTAGCGGAACTACCCCGTTCTTC. Its protein product is CASSLTSGTTPFF.

The genes are TRBV12-3 or TRBV12-4 and TRBJ2-1, with 8 bases matching TRBD1. The CDR3 has 16 residues. J gave up 3 bases and V 1 base, and 5 bases lay outside the gene matches. CDR3 sequence (DNA): TGTGCCAGCAGTTTAGTGGGGACAGGATTCTACAATGAGCAGTTCTTC. As protein: CASSLVGTGFYNEQFF.

The chain carries TRBV4-1 and TRBJ2-5, with a weak D call TRBD2 (6 bases). Germline CDR1 MGHRA, CDR2 YSYEKL. The CDR3 length is 15 residues. Trimming took off 1 base at V and 3 bases at J, with 12 bases between the two ends. The CDR3 nucleotides read TGCGCCAGCAGCCAAGGCTGGGGCGGGGAAGAGACCCAGTACTTC. Translating it yields CASSQGWGGEETQYF.

V and J are TRBV6-5 and TRBJ2-5, with 7 bases aligning to TRBD2. CDR1 MNHEY and CDR2 SVGAGI come from the germline V gene. CDR3 size: 15 residues. V lost 4 bases, J lost 4 bases, and 9 bases stayed unmatched. DNA of the CDR3: TGTGCCAGCAGTTCCCTAGCGGTGCCGAGAGAGACCCAGTACTTC. Protein product: CASSSLAVPRETQYF.

The V call is TRBV29-1, the J call TRBJ1-2; D is unclear. The CDR3 length is 12 residues. V was clipped by 3 bases and J by 4 bases, with 9 bases between them. In germline, CDR1 is SQVTM, CDR2 ANQGSEA. The DNA of the CDR3 is TGCAGCGTTGATGAGGGTCTCTATGGCTACACCTTC. This encodes CSVDEGLYGYTF.

The rearrangement uses TRBV5-1 and TRBJ2-7, with 8 bases fitting TRBD2. Germline V gene data show CDR1 as SGHRS and CDR2 as YFSETQ. The CDR3 extends over 16 amino acids. Trimming at V came to 5 bases and at J to 0 bases, leaving 10 bases not matched to a gene. Written as DNA, the CDR3 is TGCGCCAGCAGTGATGGGCGGGAGGTCCTCTCCTACGAGCAGTACTTC. This translates into CASSDGREVLSYEQYF.

This sequence joins TRBV3-1 and TRBJ2-2; unclear D gene. Trimming cost V 0 bases and J 6 bases, with 14 bases left between them. Germline V gene lookup returns CDR1 LGHDT and CDR2 YNNKEL (reference sequence). This CDR3 comprises 16 residues. The CDR3 region has the DNA TGTGCCAGCAGCCAAGAGTCCCGGACGCTGGCCGGGGAGCTGTTTTTT. Translation: CASSQESRTLAGELFF.

This clonotype was found a few times. J is TRBJ1-4 and V is TRBV12-3 or TRBV12-4; D is unclear. Trimming shortened V by 1 base and J by 10 bases, and 19 bases separated the two germline ends. The CDR3 runs to 16 residues. This CDR3 is CASSLGVSAGRGKLFF. CDR3 nucleotides: TGTGCCAGCAGTTTAGGAGTGAGTGCTGGCAGAGGAAAACTGTTTTTT.

This chain links TRBV29-1 with TRBJ2-1; D perhaps matches TRBD1 (6 bases). V was trimmed by 2 bases and J by 2 bases, leaving 16 bases between them. The CDR3 length is 16 residues. CDR1 and CDR2 from the germline V gene are SQVTM and ANQGSEA. CDR3 in DNA: TGCAGCGTTGAATTGGGGCAGGGGATCGCCTACAATGAGCAGTTCTTC. It translates to CSVELGQGIAYNEQFF.

This clonotype was found many times. V gene TRBV29-1 combines with J gene TRBJ2-1; D possibly corresponds to TRBD2 (5 bases). Germline assignment: CDR1 SQVTM and CDR2 ANQGSEA. The CDR3 consists of 10 residues. Trimming cost V 6 bases and J 10 bases, with 10 bases left between them. The DNA of the CDR3 is TGCAGCGTGAGGGAACGGGAGCAGTTCTTC. This translates into CSVREREQFF.

The genes are TRBV6-5 and TRBJ2-1, with 9 bases aligning to TRBD1. This CDR3 region has 13 residues. Germline V gives CDR1 MNHEY, CDR2 SVGAGI. V gave up 8 bases and J gave up 4 bases; unmatched junction bases: 3. The CDR3 DNA reads as TGTGCCAGCGGCGGACAGGGGTACAATGAGCAGTTCTTC. It encodes CASGGQGYNEQFF.

The genes are TRBV5-1 and TRBJ2-2; D remains ambiguous. V gave up 4 bases and J gave up 1 base, with 8 bases separating them. Germline-derived CDR1 and CDR2 are SGHRS and YFSETQ. CDR3 length: 14 residues. CDR3 amino acids: CASSPDWNTGELFF. The CDR3 DNA sequence: TGCGCCAGCAGCCCGGATTGGAACACCGGGGAGCTGTTTTTT.

This clonotype has just one count. The V call is TRBV28, the J call TRBJ2-7, with D tentatively TRBD1 (5 bases). The CDR3 extends over 15 amino acids. CDR1 and CDR2 from the germline V gene are MDHEN and SYDVKM. V shed 2 bases and J shed 6 bases, with 17 bases lying between them. DNA of the CDR3: TGTGCCAGCAGTTTACCCAGCAGGGAAGCTGGCGAGCAGTACTTC. This gives the protein CASSLPSREAGEQYF.